These 2 T cell receptor beta chains share one sample of origin, sequenced in a study of blood T cell repertoires in COVID-19. The data were produced by immunoSEQ multiplex PCR, yet TCRdb's version contains in-frame clones alone and is incomplete. This sample yields about 670,000 clones, of which over 80% are seen a single time; 0.2% to 0.3% belongs to the top ten. Material: peripheral blood. These TCRs come from a woman between 18 and 29 years old with acute or convalescent COVID-19.

V usage is TRBV2 and J usage is TRBJ1-1; possibly TRBD1 for D (6 bases). Trimming shortened V by 5 bases and J by 3 bases, and 10 bases separated the two germline ends. CDR3 length equals 13 residues. Germline values: CDR1 SNHLY, CDR2 FYNNEI. As DNA, the CDR3 is TGTGCCAGCAGTCTATACAGGGACACTGAAGCTTTCTTT. Amino acids: CASSLYRDTEAFF.

This chain links TRBV7-2 with TRBJ1-6, with no clear D. The germline V gene encodes CDR1 SGHTA and CDR2 FQGNSA. Between the trimmed V and J ends, which lost 2 bases and 11 bases, there was a span of 7 bases. The CDR3 loop spans 12 amino acids. The CDR3 coding sequence is TGTGCCAGCAGCTTACGAGGCGCACCCCTCCACTTT. Residues: CASSLRGAPLHF.